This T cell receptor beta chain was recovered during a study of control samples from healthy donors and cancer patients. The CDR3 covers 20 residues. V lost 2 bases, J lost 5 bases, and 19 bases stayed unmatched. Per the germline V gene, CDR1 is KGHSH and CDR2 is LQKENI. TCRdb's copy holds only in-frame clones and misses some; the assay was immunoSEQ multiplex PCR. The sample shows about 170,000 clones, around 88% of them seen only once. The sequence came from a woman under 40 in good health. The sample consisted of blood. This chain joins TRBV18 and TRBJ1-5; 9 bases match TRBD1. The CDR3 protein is CASSPNVTSVWDRVHQPQHF. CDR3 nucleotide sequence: TGTGCCAGCTCACCAAATGTCACCTCGGTGTGGGACAGGGTACATCAGCCCCAGCATTTT. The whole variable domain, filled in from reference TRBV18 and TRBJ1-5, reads NAGVMQNPRHLVRRRGQEARLRCSPMKGHSHVYWYRQLPEEGLKFMVYLQKENIIDESGMPKERFSAEFPKEGPSILRIQQVVRGDSAAYFCASSPNVTSVWDRVHQPQHFGDGTRLSIL.